This T cell receptor beta chain came from a study of regulatory T cells in long-lasting Graves disease. Indicated time point: newly diagnosed GD, antithyroid drugs for less than 3 months. PBMCs were the source of the RNA used for TCR sequencing. V lost 6 bases to trimming and J lost 0 bases; unmatched junction nucleotides: 6. The CDR3 sequence is 16 residues long. This clonotype was counted many times. Through Arm-PCR of CDR3 regions and iRepertoire HTBI primers, TCR beta libraries were built. TCRdb re-analysed the multiplex PCR reads in MiXCR, keeping a single row per CDR3 protein. The sample yields some 500,000 distinct CDR3 sequences, 13% seen once. In addition, the sample was reused for a study of T cells in Graves' hyperthyroidism and ophthalmopathy.

This TCR came from a man aged 25 to 40 with Graves disease. The specimen was peripheral blood mononuclear cells (PBMCs), collected at new diagnosis, from a patient treated with antithyroid drugs. This chain links TRBV12-3 or TRBV12-4 with TRBJ2-1; TRBD2 agrees at 9 bases. The CDR3 DNA reads TGTGCCAGCAGCAAGATTAGCGGGAGCTCCTACAATGAGCAGTTCTTC. Translation gives CASSKISGSSYNEQFF.